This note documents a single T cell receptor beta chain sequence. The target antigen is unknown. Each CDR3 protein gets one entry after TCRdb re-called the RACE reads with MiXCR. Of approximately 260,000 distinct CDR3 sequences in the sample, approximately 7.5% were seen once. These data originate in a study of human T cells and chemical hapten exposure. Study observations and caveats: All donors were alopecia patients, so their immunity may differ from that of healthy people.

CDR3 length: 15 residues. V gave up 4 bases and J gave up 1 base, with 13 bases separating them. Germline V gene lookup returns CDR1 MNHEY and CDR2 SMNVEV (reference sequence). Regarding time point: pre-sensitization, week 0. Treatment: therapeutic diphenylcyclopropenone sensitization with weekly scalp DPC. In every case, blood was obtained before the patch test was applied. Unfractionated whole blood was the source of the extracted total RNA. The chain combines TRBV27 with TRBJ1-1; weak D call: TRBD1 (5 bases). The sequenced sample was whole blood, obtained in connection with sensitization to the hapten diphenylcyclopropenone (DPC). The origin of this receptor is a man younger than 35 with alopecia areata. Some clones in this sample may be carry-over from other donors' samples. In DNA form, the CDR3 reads TGTGCCAGCAGTTCCCCGACAGCCGCGAACACTGAAGCTTTCTTT. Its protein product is CASSSPTAANTEAFF.